This TCR beta chain was recorded in a study of high-grade serous ovarian cancer treatment subgroups. In its sample, this clone was seen once. Its antigen is still unknown. The trim removed 4 bases at V and 4 bases at J, leaving 10 bases unmatched. The germline V gene has CDR1 SGDLS and CDR2 YYNGEE. The CDR3 runs 18 residues. Tumor tissue was taken before any definitive surgery or chemotherapy was given. This table comes from immunoSEQ multiplex PCR, and its TCRdb copy is limited to in-frame clones, with some not included. Here the sample spans roughly 4,100 clones, roughly three quarters being singletons. Findings and caveats of the study: Tumors within one patient showed repertoire similarity of about 0.095 to 0.85.

The chain recombines TRBV9 with TRBJ2-1; TRBD2 agrees at 14 bases. The clonotype was recovered from a human donor with high-grade serous ovarian cancer. Input material: tumor tissue. DNA for the CDR3: TGTGCCAGCAGCCTTCCCTTGACTAGCGGGGGGGATTACAATGAGCAGTTCTTC. Translating it yields CASSLPLTSGGDYNEQFF. Together with reference TRBV9 and TRBJ2-1, the CDR3 gives the full variable domain: DSGVTQTPKHLITATGQRVTLRCSPRSGDLSVYWYQQSLDQGLQFLIQYYNGEERAKGNILERFSAQQFPDLHSELNLSSLELGDSALYFCASSLPLTSGGDYNEQFFGPGTRLTVL.